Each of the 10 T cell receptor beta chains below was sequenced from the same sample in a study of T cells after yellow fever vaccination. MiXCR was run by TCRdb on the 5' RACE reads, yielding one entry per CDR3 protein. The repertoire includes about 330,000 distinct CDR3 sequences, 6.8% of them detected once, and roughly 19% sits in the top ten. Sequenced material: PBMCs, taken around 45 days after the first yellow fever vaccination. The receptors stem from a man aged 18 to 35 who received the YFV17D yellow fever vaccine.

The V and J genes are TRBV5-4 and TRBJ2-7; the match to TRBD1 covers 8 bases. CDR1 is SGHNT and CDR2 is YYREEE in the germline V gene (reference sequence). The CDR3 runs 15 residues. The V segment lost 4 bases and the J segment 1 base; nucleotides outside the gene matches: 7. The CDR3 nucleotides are TGTGCCAGCAGCACTGCAAGGACAGGGTCCTACGAGCAGTACTTC. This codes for CASSTARTGSYEQYF. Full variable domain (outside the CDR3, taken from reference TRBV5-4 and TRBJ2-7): ETGVTQSPTHLIKTRGQQVTLRCSSQSGHNTVSWYQQALGQGPQFIFQYYREEENGRGNFPPRFSGLQFPNYSSELNVNALELDDSALYLCASSTARTGSYEQYFGPGTRLTVT.

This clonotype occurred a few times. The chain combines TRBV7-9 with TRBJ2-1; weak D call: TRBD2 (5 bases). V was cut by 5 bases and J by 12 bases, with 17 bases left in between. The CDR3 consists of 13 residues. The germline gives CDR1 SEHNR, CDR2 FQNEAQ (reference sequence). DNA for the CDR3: TGTGCCAGCAGCCCCAGAAATGGAGGAGGGCAGTTCTTC. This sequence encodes CASSPRNGGGQFF. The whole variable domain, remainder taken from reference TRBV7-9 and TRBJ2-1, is DTGVSQNPRHKITKRGQNVTFRCDPISEHNRLYWYRQTLGQGPEFLTYFQNEAQLEKSRLLSDRFSAERPKGSFSTLEIQRTEQGDSAMYLCASSPRNGGGQFFGPGTRLTVL.

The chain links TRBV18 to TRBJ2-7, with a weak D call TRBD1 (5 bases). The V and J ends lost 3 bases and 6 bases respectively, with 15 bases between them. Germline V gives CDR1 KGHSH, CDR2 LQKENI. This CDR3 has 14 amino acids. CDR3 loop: CASSPGQGSSEQYF. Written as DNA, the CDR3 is TGTGCCAGCTCACCGGGGCAGGGATCTTCCGAGCAGTACTTC.

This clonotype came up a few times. The CDR3: CASSGVSPRTEAFF. The CDR3 nucleotides are TGTGCCAGCAGCGGGGTCTCTCCGAGGACTGAAGCTTTCTTT. This chain uses TRBV21-1 with TRBJ1-1. TRBV21-1 is a listed pseudogene. The CDR3 extends over 14 amino acids.

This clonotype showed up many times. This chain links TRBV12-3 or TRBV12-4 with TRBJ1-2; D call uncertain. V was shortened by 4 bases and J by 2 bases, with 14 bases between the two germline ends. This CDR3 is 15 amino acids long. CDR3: CASSSSGGINYGYTF. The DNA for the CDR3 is TGTGCCAGCAGTTCCTCGGGAGGTATAAACTATGGCTACACCTTC.

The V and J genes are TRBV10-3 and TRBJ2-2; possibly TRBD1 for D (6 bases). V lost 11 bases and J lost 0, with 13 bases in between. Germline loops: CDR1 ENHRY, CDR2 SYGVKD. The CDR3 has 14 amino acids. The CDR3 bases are TGTGCCTCGGCCGGGGACACGAACACCGGGGAGCTGTTTTTT. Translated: CASAGDTNTGELFF.

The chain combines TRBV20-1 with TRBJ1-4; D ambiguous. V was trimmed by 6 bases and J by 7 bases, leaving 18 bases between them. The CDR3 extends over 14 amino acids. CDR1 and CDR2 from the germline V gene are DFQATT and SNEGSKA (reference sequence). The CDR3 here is CSAWLTLSGEKLFF. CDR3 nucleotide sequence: TGCAGTGCCTGGTTGACCCTCTCAGGTGAAAAACTGTTTTTT.

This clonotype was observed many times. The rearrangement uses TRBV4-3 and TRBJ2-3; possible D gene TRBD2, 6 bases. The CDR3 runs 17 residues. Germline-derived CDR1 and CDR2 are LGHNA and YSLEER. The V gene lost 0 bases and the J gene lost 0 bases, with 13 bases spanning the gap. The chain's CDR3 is CASSQDSGVPSTDTQYF. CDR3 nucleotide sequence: TGCGCCAGCAGCCAAGATAGCGGTGTCCCTAGCACAGATACGCAGTATTTT.

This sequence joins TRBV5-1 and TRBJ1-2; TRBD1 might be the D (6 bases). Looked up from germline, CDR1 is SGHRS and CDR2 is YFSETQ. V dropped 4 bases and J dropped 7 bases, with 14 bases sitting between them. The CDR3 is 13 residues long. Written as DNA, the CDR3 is TGCGCCAGCAGCCCAGACAGGCACGGTGGCTACACCTTC. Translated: CASSPDRHGGYTF.

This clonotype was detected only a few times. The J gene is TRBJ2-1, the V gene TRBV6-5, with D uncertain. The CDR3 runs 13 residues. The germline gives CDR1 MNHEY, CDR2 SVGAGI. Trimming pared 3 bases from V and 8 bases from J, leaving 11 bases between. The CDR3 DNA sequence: TGTGCCAGCAGTTATAAACGACCCCATGAGCAGTTCTTC. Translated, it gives CASSYKRPHEQFF.